This is a list of T cell receptor beta chains from one sample in a study of CD8+CD57+ T cells in acquired aplastic anemia. TCRdb fed the reads into MiXCR, producing one record per CDR3 protein. The sample includes hundreds of thousands of distinct CDR3 sequences, 56% of them seen just once. The sample consisted of sorted CD4+, CD8+, or CD8+CD57+ T cells (not recorded which) from PBMCs. All receptors come from a human donor with severe aplastic anemia or a healthy control (not recorded which). Both conserved end residues are part of each CDR3. A row's size may be missing; if present it is once, few, many or a size class.

TRBV6-5 many 15 CASSYSPGRNTEAFF
TRBV7-9 . 14 CASSRHRVVGELFF
TRBV7-9 . 14 CASSVAGRPYGYTF
TRBV7-3 . 17 CASSLGPQGSGYNEQFF
TRBV24-1 many 13 CATSGTGTYEQYF
TRBV7-9 . 15 CASSLPFSGAGELFF
TRBV20-1 . 15 CSVRTSGDSTDTQYF
TRBV6-5 . 13 CASSRTGNYGYTF
TRBV7-3 . 16 CASSFLAGAASYEQYF
TRBV6-1 many 13 CASSPMTEAAAFF
TRBV12-3/TRBV12-4 . 15 CASRPDRGYTGELFF
TRBV29-1 . 16 CSVGEGRRPMLDEQFF
TRBV11-1 many 15 CASSLETGWSGELFF
TRBV24-1 . 15 CATSDAGQAVYEQYF
TRBV20-1 . 12 CSAPFSFGGYTF
TRBV20-1 . 14 CSATGQYSNQPQHF
TRBV5-4 few 19 CASSPLQGAQCGVAYEQYF
TRBV5-1 . 13 CASNGEGHRGYTF
TRBV15 few 14 CATSRDRRGYEQYF
TRBV7-6 . 13 CASSLGGGAEQYF
TRBV15 many 14 CATSIRQGEYEQYF
TRBV12-3/TRBV12-4 . 14 CASSPGSFRYEQYF
TRBV9 few 18 CASSVQPLVGSSYNEQFF
TRBV20-1 once 15 CSARGWGKTYNKQFF
TRBV7-9 few 14 CASSLTGLHYEQYF
TRBV7-9 few 16 CASSLVAGLERNEQFF
TRBV20-1 . 14 CSAPDRDSGNTIYF
TRBV20-1 . 12 CSARYGADTQYF
TRBV20-1 many 13 CSAAGGFQETQYF
TRBV29-1 many 13 CSVDIAGAYGYTF
TRBV27 many 15 CASSLLQGADYGYTF
TRBV7-9 few 15 CASSLGTDDNQPQHF
TRBV29-1 . 14 CSVAGLAGTYEQYF
TRBV12-3/TRBV12-4 many 17 CASNAFAQRLMNTEAFF
TRBV20-1 few 14 CSARGGTSNQPQHF
TRBV6-5 few 18 CASSYDPRGTGSYNEQFF
TRBV5-1 many 14 CASSLDGAGAEAFF
TRBV20-1 . 16 CSANSLGLGIKNTIYF
TRBV7-6 few 14 CASSPSGVGGEAFF
TRBV5-1 . 15 CASSRVTGGFYEQYF
TRBV5-1 . 13 CASSHGTTGELFF
TRBV9 many 13 CASSPTQGTEQFF
TRBV11-2 once 13 CASSGPPTGTQYF